This TCR beta chain comes out of a study of CD8 T cells in ankylosing spondylitis (dated by TCRdb to about 2017). For the wider study: The study profiled T cell receptor beta repertoires in healthy donors and ankylosing spondylitis patients to find disease-linked TCR variants. Peripheral blood was sampled, and synovial fluid was also collected from ankylosing spondylitis patients. The full study cohort comprised about 23 ankylosing spondylitis patients and roughly 110 healthy donors. Study-level results and caveats: Some TCR beta motif variants had previously been reported in synovial fluid and blood of reactive arthritis patients, which suggested common disease-initiation mechanisms. Blood from ankylosing spondylitis patients appeared to be characterized by a TCR beta motif composed of 7 to 9 highly homologous amino acid variants. A CD8+ phenotype was shown by the disease-linked clones, which were found at relatively low frequencies in peripheral blood. Significant enrichment of the disease-linked clones was reported in matched synovial fluid samples from ankylosing spondylitis patients.

Ends trimmed: V by 5 bases, J by 4 bases; bases unmatched to a gene: 11. Per the germline V gene (reference sequence), SEHNR is the CDR1 and FQNEAQ is the CDR2. The CDR3 numbers 16 residues from cysteine through phenylalanine. Only CDR3 DNA remains: 48 bases, in frame from the first base. Concerning this clonotype itself: Its target antigen remains unknown. It has no much larger one-base neighbor in the sample; base qualities were not kept.

Instrument on record: Illumina HiSeq 2500. Quantitative 5'-RACE with molecular barcodes was used to prepare TCR beta libraries. As for the authors' bioinformatics: A new computational method, built on a probabilistic model of VDJ rearrangement, was used to identify disease-linked TCR variants. TCRdb handled the public reads itself, with Q25 trimming in fastp and clone calling in MiXCR, and kept productive beta chains. For every CDR3 protein sequence, its rows merge into one entry that carries the most common genes and DNA. TCRdb, not the authors, supplied the V and J calls. In all, the sample holds some 400,000 distinct CDR3 sequences, and 20% to 25% of those were seen once. Around 16% of the sample belongs to the ten largest clones.

The TCR was taken from a male donor with ankylosing spondylitis. Sequencing was performed on blood, either unsorted or a sorted T cell fraction (not recorded which). The sequence links TRBV7-9 to TRBJ2-7; TRBD2 agrees with 10 junctional bases. In nucleotide form, the sequence is TGTGCCAGCAGCCCGGGTCGGACTAGCGGAGATTACGAGCAGTACTTC. Translated, this gives CASSPGRTSGDYEQYF.